This TCR beta chain is from a study of T cells after yellow fever vaccination. Findings and caveats of the study: Detected again after the booster were most primary-vaccination clones, at approximately 96% CD4 and roughly 88% CD8.

CDR1 and CDR2 (germline): SGHTA, FQGNSA. The V gene lost 5 bases and the J gene lost 4 bases, with 16 bases spanning the gap. The CDR3 length is 15 residues. A single record per CDR3 protein comes from TCRdb applying MiXCR to the 5' RACE reads. Of 350,000 to 550,000 distinct CDR3 sequences in the sample, roughly a sixth were seen once. This clonotype occurred many times. As yet, its antigen is unknown. This TCR was recovered from a man aged 18 to 30 who received the YFV17D yellow fever vaccine. The V call is TRBV7-2, the J call TRBJ2-3; D is undetermined. The starting material was PBMCs, obtained before the yellow fever booster vaccination. CDR3 residues: CASSPALVYADTQYF. The DNA for the CDR3 is TGTGCCAGCAGCCCAGCTCTCGTGTATGCAGATACGCAGTATTTT.